One and the same sample provided the 21 T cell receptor beta chains below, sequenced in a study of T cells after yellow fever vaccination. From the 5' RACE reads, TCRdb called clonotypes with MiXCR, one entry per CDR3 protein. The data show hundreds of thousands of distinct CDR3 sequences, with over 9% seen just once and around 14% held by the top ten. The sample here was PBMCs, taken on the day of the yellow fever booster vaccination. The origin of the receptors is a man aged 25-45 years who received the YFV17D yellow fever vaccine.

The chain carries TRBV20-1 and TRBJ1-1; 7 bases match TRBD1. The ends lost 6 bases at V and 5 bases at J; junction bases unmatched: 18. This CDR3 is built from 16 residues. Germline V gene sequence: CDR1 DFQATT, CDR2 SNEGSKA (reference sequence). CDR3 protein: CSASPLQGLGGTEAFF. In DNA, the CDR3 is TGCAGTGCCAGCCCATTACAGGGGCTGGGGGGTACTGAAGCTTTCTTT.

Turning to this clonotype: The junction departs from the called germline gene at one end, perhaps through a read error. This rearrangement joins TRBV6-1 to TRBJ2-5; 7 bases are a match to TRBD2. This CDR3 contains 15 residues. The V gene's germline CDR1 is MNHNS and CDR2 SASEGT. The CDR3 sequence: CASSPRGRGKETQCF. CDR3 coding DNA: TGTGCCAGCAGTCCGCGGGGGAGGGGAAAAGAGACCCAGTGCTTC.

The V gene is TRBV7-2, the J gene TRBJ1-5; D is perhaps TRBD1 (6 bases). Trimming took 5 bases from V and 7 from J, leaving 18 bases between them. Germline lookup yields CDR1 SGHTA and CDR2 FQGNSA. The CDR3 is 15 residues long. The DNA of the CDR3 is TGTGCCAGCAGCGTAGGGGGACTTACACGCCAGCCCCAGCATTTT. Translation gives CASSVGGLTRQPQHF.

In this sample, this clonotype turned up many times. The chain combines TRBV20-1 with TRBJ2-7, with 9 bases lining up with TRBD1. Germline V lookup: CDR1 DFQATT, CDR2 SNEGSKA (reference sequence). J lost 1 base, V lost 3 bases, and 4 bases had no gene match. The CDR3 runs 14 residues. The CDR3 protein is CSARGDRVSYEQYF. For the CDR3, the DNA is TGCAGTGCTAGGGGGGACAGGGTTTCCTACGAGCAGTACTTC.

This clonotype has only a few counts. This chain joins TRBV5-1 and TRBJ2-1; possible D gene TRBD1, 6 bases. Germline assignment: CDR1 SGHRS and CDR2 YFSETQ. V was cut by 2 bases and J by 0 bases, with 9 bases left in between. This CDR3 contains 15 residues. The CDR3 DNA sequence: TGCGCCAGCAGCTTCCGGGACAACTCCTACAATGAGCAGTTCTTC. It yields the protein CASSFRDNSYNEQFF. The full variable domain, in which reference TRBV5-1 and TRBJ2-1 provide the parts outside the CDR3, is KAGVTQTPRYLIKTRGQQVTLSCSPISGHRSVSWYQQTPGQGLQFLFEYFSETQRNKGNFPGRFSGRQFSNSRSEMNVSTLELGDSALYLCASSFRDNSYNEQFFGPGTRLTVL.

This clonotype was seen only a few times. This rearrangement joins TRBV4-2 to TRBJ2-1; 9 bases line up with TRBD1. This CDR3 is built from 17 residues. Trimming took 4 bases from V and 1 from J; bases not matched to a gene: 8. Germline-derived CDR1 and CDR2 are LGHNA and YNFKEQ. For the CDR3, the DNA is TGTGCCAGCAGCCTAAACCCGGGACAGGGTTCCTACAATGAGCAGTTCTTC. It codes for CASSLNPGQGSYNEQFF.

This sequence joins TRBV28 and TRBJ1-2, with D possibly matching TRBD1 (5 bases). Looked up from germline, CDR1 is MDHEN and CDR2 is SYDVKM. The CDR3 covers 18 residues. V was shortened by 1 base and J by 4 bases, with 22 bases between the two germline ends. The CDR3 nucleotides read TGTGCCAGCAGTTTATCGCGGACACGGACGCATGGGAGCTATGGCTACACCTTC. This codes for CASSLSRTRTHGSYGYTF.

The J gene is TRBJ1-2, the V gene TRBV15; maybe TRBD1 (5 bases). Per germline, CDR1 LNHNV and CDR2 YYDKDF (reference sequence). The CDR3 totals 14 residues. The V end was cut by 1 base, the J end by 6 bases, with 12 bases between. As DNA, the CDR3 is TGTGCCACCAGCAGAGCCGGGGGGGGACATGGCTACACCTTC. This gives the protein CATSRAGGGHGYTF.

This clonotype was seen repeatedly, ten times or more. The chain links TRBV7-2 to TRBJ2-7; D remains ambiguous. V gave up 4 bases and J gave up 3 bases, with 13 bases separating them. Looked up from germline, CDR1 is SGHTA and CDR2 is FQGNSA. The CDR3 totals 14 residues. The DNA of the CDR3 is TGTGCCAGCAGCTCGGCAGGTGGTGGCTACGAGCAGTACTTC. Protein sequence: CASSSAGGGYEQYF.

This sequence joins TRBV7-2 and TRBJ2-2; TRBD1 aligns across 10 bases. The V gene end was trimmed by 6 bases and the J gene end by 5 bases; junction bases not matched to a gene: 9. CDR3 size: 16 residues. Germline V lookup: CDR1 SGHTA, CDR2 FQGNSA. The CDR3 sequence: CASRRGQGVETGELFF. The CDR3 bases are TGTGCCAGCAGGAGAGGACAGGGGGTGGAAACCGGGGAGCTGTTTTTT.

The genes are TRBV5-1 and TRBJ1-1; D ambiguous. CDR1 is SGHRS and CDR2 is YFSETQ in the germline V gene. V lost 4 bases, J lost 5 bases, and 21 bases lay in between. This CDR3 comprises 16 residues. The CDR3 region has the DNA TGCGCCAGCAGCACTCCGCCCGGGCCCCCTACGACTGAAGCTTTCTTT. It is translated as CASSTPPGPPTTEAFF.

This clonotype has more than one count but fewer than ten. This chain links TRBV10-3 with TRBJ1-2, with D uncertain. Looked up from germline, CDR1 is ENHRY and CDR2 is SYGVKD. The length of the CDR3 is 13 residues. Trimming pared 2 bases from V and 5 bases from J, leaving 9 bases between. CDR3 amino acids: CAISEGPSYGYTF. CDR3 nucleotide sequence: TGTGCCATCAGTGAGGGACCGAGTTATGGCTACACCTTC.

This clonotype was detected only a few times. The chain carries TRBV7-2 and TRBJ2-3, with 9 bases fitting TRBD2. The CDR3 loop spans 14 amino acids. With V trimmed by 3 bases and J by 6 bases, 4 bases remained unmatched. Germline CDR1 is SGHTA and CDR2 is FQGNSA. The DNA of the CDR3 is TGTGCCAGCAGCTTGGCCGGGACTAGCGATACGCAGTATTTT. Its protein product is CASSLAGTSDTQYF.

The chain combines TRBV12-3 or TRBV12-4 with TRBJ2-1; 7 bases are a match to TRBD2. This CDR3 spans 18 amino acids. The ends lost 4 bases at V and 9 bases at J; junction bases unmatched: 21. For the CDR3, the DNA is TGTGCCAGCAGTTGGCGTAAACCTGGACCGTCGACGGGGGGTGAGCAGTTCTTC. Translation gives CASSWRKPGPSTGGEQFF.

This clonotype showed up just a few times. This sequence joins TRBV7-9 and TRBJ2-7, with D maybe TRBD1 (5 bases). The ends were cut back, 1 base at V and 0 bases at J, with 13 bases in the middle. Germline values: CDR1 SEHNR, CDR2 FQNEAQ (reference sequence). The CDR3 loop spans 16 amino acids. Here the CDR3 reads CASSLGEGESSYEQYF. The CDR3 coding sequence is TGTGCCAGCAGCTTAGGGGAAGGGGAAAGCTCCTACGAGCAGTACTTC.

The rearrangement joins TRBV5-5 to TRBJ1-1, with D possibly matching TRBD1 (5 bases). This CDR3 spans 14 amino acids. The germline gives CDR1 SGHKS, CDR2 YYEKEE (reference sequence). V lost 1 base to trimming and J lost 4 bases, with 11 bases between them. In nucleotides, the CDR3 is TGTGCCAGCAGCTTGTGGGACGGCGGCACTGAAGCTTTCTTT. Its translation is CASSLWDGGTEAFF. The full variable domain, its missing parts supplied by reference TRBV5-5 and TRBJ1-1, is DAGVTQSPTHLIKTRGQQVTLRCSPISGHKSVSWYQQVLGQGPQFIFQYYEKEERGRGNFPDRFSARQFPNYSSELNVNALLLGDSALYLCASSLWDGGTEAFFGQGTRLTVV.

This clonotype has only a few counts. The V and J genes are TRBV5-1 and TRBJ2-1; 9 bases line up with TRBD2. Germline CDR1 SGHRS, CDR2 YFSETQ. This CDR3 has 15 residues. V dropped 4 bases and J dropped 8; count of bases not matched to a gene: 10. The DNA of the CDR3 is TGCGCCAGCAGCCCTTTGATAGCGGGAGACTATGAGCAGTTCTTC. This gives the protein CASSPLIAGDYEQFF.

The chain combines TRBV19 with TRBJ2-7; the D is unclear. Germline V gene data show CDR1 as LNHDA and CDR2 as SQIVND (reference sequence). Trimming left V 7 bases short and J 0 bases short, with 16 bases between. The CDR3 is made up of 15 amino acids. Written as DNA, the CDR3 is TGTGCCAGTACCGGTAACTTAGGTTCCTCCTACGAGCAGTACTTC. This encodes CASTGNLGSSYEQYF.

The CDR3 protein is CASRKINQPQHF. In DNA form, the CDR3 reads TGTGCCAGCAGGAAGATTAATCAGCCCCAGCATTTT. The V gene is TRBV2, the J gene TRBJ1-5, with unresolved D. This CDR3 has 12 amino acids. Trimming took 6 bases from V and 4 from J, leaving 7 bases between them. From germline, CDR1 is SNHLY and CDR2 FYNNEI.

This rearrangement joins TRBV5-4 to TRBJ2-7; D is unresolved. The V end was cut by 3 bases, the J end by 2 bases, with 18 bases between. Per germline, CDR1 SGHNT and CDR2 YYREEE (reference sequence). The CDR3 is made up of 16 amino acids. CDR3 region: CASSYLYGSATYEQYF. CDR3 nucleotides: TGTGCCAGCAGCTATCTCTACGGTTCCGCCACCTACGAGCAGTACTTC.

This clonotype came up a few times. V usage is TRBV20-1 and J usage is TRBJ2-7; 7 bases agree with TRBD2. Germline V gene lookup returns CDR1 DFQATT and CDR2 SNEGSKA (reference sequence). This CDR3 region has 12 residues. With 4 bases clipped from V and 2 bases from J, the junction kept 2 bases outside the gene matches. This CDR3 reads CSAKRDPYEQYF. CDR3 nucleotides: TGCAGTGCTAAGCGGGACCCCTACGAGCAGTACTTC.